This T cell receptor beta chain was obtained from a study of brain T cells in children with intractable seizures. Whole-study results and caveats: HCMV serostatus was not known, and viral specificity came from CDR3 similarity only.

This CDR3 spans 17 amino acids. V dropped 4 bases and J dropped 9; count of bases not matched to a gene: 16. Germline CDR1 MNHEY, CDR2 SMNVEV (reference sequence). Indicated time point: blood from clinic visit 5 months post-surgery; TSC patient then seizure free. The table lists this clone with a count of one. The antigen remains unidentified. The repertoire was sequenced with immunoSEQ multiplex PCR; TCRdb's copy has only in-frame clones and lacks some. The sample holds 300,000 to 400,000 clones, roughly 92% seen once. The chain employs TRBV27 and TRBJ2-1; TRBD2 matches 9 bases. The input for sequencing was peripheral blood, taken around 5 months after surgery. This receptor was identified in a boy less than two years old with tuberous sclerosis and intractable seizures. CDR3 sequence: CASSSLLAGGPTAEQFF. In DNA, the CDR3 is TGTGCCAGCAGTTCATTATTGGCGGGAGGGCCAACGGCTGAGCAGTTCTTC.